The 26 T cell receptor beta chains below all came from one sample that was sequenced in a study of cytomegalovirus exposure and HLA in healthy donors. The PCR had 60 Vbeta and 13 Jbeta primers. The repertoire was sequenced with immunoSEQ multiplex PCR; TCRdb's copy has only in-frame clones and lacks some. The data hold around 160,000 clones, with around three quarters observed a single time. Sequenced: PBMCs. These receptors originate from a woman aged 40 to 49 in good health and CMV-seronegative.

In DNA form, the CDR3 reads TGTGCCAGCAGCTTATTAGAAGACACTGAAGCTTTCTTT. Its protein is CASSLLEDTEAFF. This chain links TRBV11-1 with TRBJ1-1; D remains ambiguous. This CDR3 has 13 residues. The V end was cut by 2 bases, the J end by 3 bases, with 7 bases between. Germline V gives CDR1 SGHAT, CDR2 FQDESV (reference sequence).

This chain uses TRBV19 with TRBJ2-5; weak D call: TRBD2 (8 bases). The J call may be mistaken, given a closer DNA end match to TRBJ2-7. This CDR3 contains 14 residues. The germline V gene has CDR1 LNHDA and CDR2 SQIVND (reference sequence). The CDR3 DNA reads TGTGCCAGTAGTACGGGGGGGACAGCTTACGAGCAGTACTTC. It translates to CASSTGGTAYEQYF.

The chain recombines TRBV27 with TRBJ1-1; D remains unclear. The V gene's germline CDR1 is MNHEY and CDR2 SMNVEV (reference sequence). This CDR3 comprises 14 residues. V was pared by 2 bases and J by 0 bases, with 7 bases between. The CDR3 sequence is CASSLSSMNTEAFF. In DNA, the CDR3 is TGTGCCAGCAGTTTAAGCTCCATGAACACTGAAGCTTTCTTT.

V is TRBV21-1 and J is TRBJ1-1; the DNA was not compared with TRBD1, the D call given in the table. TRBV21-1 is given as a pseudogene. The CDR3 is made up of 20 amino acids. CDR3 loop: CASSKVFRTGKQLGNTEAFF. CDR3 sequence (DNA): TGTGCCAGCAGCAAAGTATTCAGGACAGGGAAGCAGCTAGGGAACACTGAAGCTTTCTTT.

The chain uses TRBV5-1 and TRBJ2-1; 8 bases fit TRBD2. J gave up 8 bases and V 0 bases, and 4 bases lay outside the gene matches. This CDR3 spans 14 amino acids. CDR1 is SGHRS, CDR2 YFSETQ, per germline. This CDR3 is CASSLGTSNDEQFF. The CDR3 DNA follows: TGCGCCAGCAGCTTGGGGACTAGCAACGATGAGCAGTTCTTC.

The chain is built from TRBV6-5 and TRBJ1-1; D not resolved. From germline, CDR1 is MNHEY and CDR2 SVGAGI. This CDR3 contains 13 residues. V lost 7 bases and J 4 bases, leaving 13 bases between the germline ends. The CDR3 nucleotides are TGTGCCAGCACCCCCAACCGGGGCACTGAAGCTTTCTTT. This sequence encodes CASTPNRGTEAFF.

Comment on this clone: Other DNA sequences of this sample code for an identical CDR3. The chain combines TRBV5-1 with TRBJ2-5; 7 bases are shared with TRBD2. Germline V lookup: CDR1 SGHRS, CDR2 YFSETQ. With 3 bases clipped from V and 2 bases from J, the junction kept 4 bases outside the gene matches. This CDR3 is built from 14 residues. The CDR3 DNA follows: TGCGCCAGCAGCTCAGGGACTACACAAGAGACCCAGTACTTC. Amino acid sequence: CASSSGTTQETQYF.

This chain links TRBV2 with TRBJ1-1; 8 bases map to TRBD1. This CDR3 is built from 14 residues. Per germline, CDR1 SNHLY and CDR2 FYNNEI. The V segment lost 7 bases and the J segment 3 bases; nucleotides outside the gene matches: 7. This CDR3 is CASTVDRGDTEAFF. The CDR3 region has the DNA TGTGCCAGCACCGTCGACAGGGGAGACACTGAAGCTTTCTTT.

This clone was detected a few times. The chain is built from TRBV5-4 and TRBJ2-1, with D maybe TRBD1 (5 bases). The V gene lost 4 bases and the J gene lost 0 bases, with 11 bases spanning the gap. In germline, CDR1 is SGHNT, CDR2 YYREEE (reference sequence). This CDR3 contains 15 residues. The CDR3 reads CASSHLDSSYNEQFF. CDR3 sequence (DNA): TGTGCCAGCAGCCACCTAGACAGCTCCTACAATGAGCAGTTCTTC.

The chain couples TRBV4-1 to TRBJ1-1; TRBD1 might be the D (6 bases). The CDR3 contains 15 residues. Per germline, CDR1 MGHRA and CDR2 YSYEKL. The V and J ends lost 4 bases and 0 bases respectively, with 12 bases between them. The CDR3 loop is CASSLMDRMNTEAFF. In DNA form, the CDR3 reads TGCGCCAGCAGCCTTATGGACAGAATGAACACTGAAGCTTTCTTT.

This clone was counted a few times. The chain employs TRBV5-1 and TRBJ2-7; tentatively, D is TRBD2 (7 bases). The germline gives CDR1 SGHRS, CDR2 YFSETQ. This CDR3 region has 18 residues. V lost 0 bases and J lost 6, with 25 bases in between. The CDR3 DNA sequence: TGCGCCAGCAGCTTGGGCCCTAGTGCGGGAGAAAGGGGGAGCGAGCAGTACTTC. Its translation: CASSLGPSAGERGSEQYF.

The J gene is TRBJ2-5, the V gene TRBV5-4, with TRBD2 matching 8 bases. V gave up 3 bases and J gave up 7 bases; unmatched junction bases: 5. The CDR3 runs to 13 residues. Per germline, CDR1 SGHNT and CDR2 YYREEE (reference sequence). The CDR3 loop is CASSYPRGGTQYF. The DNA for the CDR3 is TGTGCCAGCAGCTATCCCCGGGGGGGGACCCAGTACTTC.

The rearrangement joins TRBV7-2 to TRBJ2-5, with 9 bases fitting TRBD2. Germline V gene lookup returns CDR1 SGHTA and CDR2 FQGNSA. Losses at the gene ends were 1 base for V and 4 bases for J; bases not matched to a gene: 4. CDR3 size: 15 residues. The CDR3 reads CASSLGLAGRETQYF. In nucleotides, the CDR3 is TGTGCCAGCAGCTTAGGGCTAGCGGGAAGAGAGACCCAGTACTTC.

This chain connects TRBV18 to TRBJ2-1; 7 positions match TRBD2. CDR3 length: 15 residues. J lost 2 bases, V lost 4 bases, and 5 bases had no gene match. CDR1 and CDR2 (germline): KGHSH, LQKENI. As DNA, the CDR3 is TGTGCCAGCTCACGGGAGGGCCGTCCCTACAATGAGCAGTTCTTC. Translation: CASSREGRPYNEQFF. Variable domain in full (rest from reference TRBV18 and TRBJ2-1): NAGVMQNPRHLVRRRGQEARLRCSPMKGHSHVYWYRQLPEEGLKFMVYLQKENIIDESGMPKERFSAEFPKEGPSILRIQQVVRGDSAAYFCASSREGRPYNEQFFGPGTRLTVL.

The rearrangement joins TRBV5-1 to TRBJ2-7, with TRBD1 matching 10 bases. Germline V gives CDR1 SGHRS, CDR2 YFSETQ. The CDR3 is made up of 15 amino acids. V was pared by 4 bases and J by 3 bases, with 7 bases of the junction left unmatched. CDR3 sequence (DNA): TGCGCCAGCAGCCGGGGGACAGGGGATGGCTACGAGCAGTACTTC. Protein: CASSRGTGDGYEQYF.

This clone occurred a few times. CDR3 nucleotides: TGTGCCAGCAGCTCGCAGGAGGACACTGAAGCTTTCTTT. This codes for CASSSQEDTEAFF. V usage is TRBV7-3 and J usage is TRBJ1-1; D call uncertain. The CDR3 length is 13 residues. Per germline, CDR1 SGHTA and CDR2 FQGTGA. Trimming cost V 4 bases and J 3 bases, with 9 bases left between them.

This clone has a single count. The chain has TRBV19 and TRBJ2-7, with TRBD2 matching 9 bases. CDR3 size: 15 residues. V gave up 2 bases and J gave up 5 bases; unmatched junction bases: 7. Germline CDR1 is LNHDA and CDR2 is SQIVND (reference sequence). The CDR3 sequence is CASSIRLAGKNEQYF. In DNA form, the CDR3 reads TGTGCCAGTAGTATACGGCTAGCGGGGAAGAACGAGCAGTACTTC.

V usage is TRBV5-1 and J usage is TRBJ1-2, with a tentative D call TRBD1 (5 bases). The V end lost 0 bases, the J end lost 0 bases, and 9 bases lay between the germline ends. From germline, CDR1 is SGHRS and CDR2 YFSETQ. The length of the CDR3 is 15 residues. The CDR3: CASSLGAGSNYGYTF. DNA for the CDR3: TGCGCCAGCAGCTTGGGAGCAGGGTCTAACTATGGCTACACCTTC.

Remarks on this clone: The sample holds other DNA sequences that translate to the same CDR3. This rearrangement joins TRBV4-1 to TRBJ2-3; tentative D call: TRBD1 (5 bases). Trimming cost V 2 bases and J 0 bases, with 9 bases left between them. The CDR3 contains 15 residues. From germline, CDR1 is MGHRA and CDR2 YSYEKL. The CDR3 bases are TGCGCCAGCAGCCAACTGGGGCTTAGCACAGATACGCAGTATTTT. Its translation: CASSQLGLSTDTQYF.

The chain couples TRBV6-5 to TRBJ2-6; D is ambiguous. The V end lost 7 bases, the J end lost 2 bases, and 6 bases lay between the germline ends. This CDR3 spans 13 amino acids. In germline, CDR1 is MNHEY, CDR2 SVGAGI. CDR3 region: CASTAAGANVLTF. CDR3 in DNA: TGTGCCAGCACCGCAGCTGGGGCCAACGTCCTGACTTTC.

The chain couples TRBV5-1 to TRBJ2-3, with TRBD2 matching over 11 bases. This CDR3 comprises 15 residues. With V trimmed by 6 bases and J by 1 base, 4 bases remained unmatched. CDR1 and CDR2 from the germline V gene are SGHRS and YFSETQ. As DNA, the CDR3 is TGCGCCAGCACCCCGGGACTAGCGGGCACAGATACGCAGTATTTT. Protein sequence: CASTPGLAGTDTQYF.

V and J are TRBV28 and TRBJ2-3, with D perhaps matching TRBD2 (5 bases). The germline V and J ends were trimmed by 5 bases and 3 bases, with 9 bases remaining between them. The CDR3 covers 13 residues. The germline V gene has CDR1 MDHEN and CDR2 SYDVKM. DNA of the CDR3: TGTGCCAGCAGTAACGGGGAAACAGATACGCAGTATTTT. Translating it yields CASSNGETDTQYF.

The V and J genes are TRBV11-3 and TRBJ1-4; 12 bases agree with TRBD1. The CDR3 is made up of 17 amino acids. J was trimmed by 8 bases and V by 5 bases; bases with no gene match: 12. The germline CDR1 and CDR2 sequences are SGHNT and YENEEA. CDR3 in amino acids: CASSTGTGGGRGEKLFF. The CDR3 DNA reads TGTGCCAGCAGCACCGGGACAGGGGGCGGGAGGGGCGAAAAACTGTTTTTT.

The chain couples TRBV19 to TRBJ2-5; the match to TRBD2 covers 10 bases. In germline, CDR1 is LNHDA, CDR2 SQIVND (reference sequence). J lost 4 bases, V lost 3 bases, and 8 bases had no gene match. The CDR3 is 16 amino acids. The CDR3 sequence: CASSIGLAGEAETQYF. DNA of the CDR3: TGTGCCAGTAGTATCGGCCTAGCGGGAGAGGCAGAGACCCAGTACTTC. The entire variable domain, with the rest obtained from reference TRBV19 and TRBJ2-5, is as follows: DGGITQSPKYLFRKEGQNVTLSCEQNLNHDAMYWYRQDPGQGLRLIYYSQIVNDFQKGDIAEGYSVSREKKESFPLTVTSAQKNPTAFYLCASSIGLAGEAETQYFGPGTRLLVL.

The chain links TRBV5-1 to TRBJ2-5, with 13 bases that match TRBD2. This CDR3 has 19 residues. V shed 1 base and J 1 base; nucleotides not matched to a gene: 10. CDR1 and CDR2 from the germline V gene are SGHRS and YFSETQ. The CDR3 DNA reads TGCGCCAGCAGCTTGACAGGACTAGCGGGAGAGTGGGGCCAAGAGACCCAGTACTTC. Protein sequence: CASSLTGLAGEWGQETQYF.

This rearrangement joins TRBV30 to TRBJ1-3; no definite D call. The V end lost 0 bases, the J end lost 4 bases, and 7 bases lay between the germline ends. CDR1 and CDR2 (germline): GTSNPN, SVGIG (reference sequence). This CDR3 has 13 amino acids. The CDR3 nucleotides read TGTGCCTGGAGTGTAACGGGGGGAAACACCATATATTTT. It encodes CAWSVTGGNTIYF.